This TCR beta chain was identified during a study of Ad26.COV2.S vaccination and SARS-CoV-2 variants. Study summary: Donor was assigned to the Ad26.COV2.S arm of trial COV1001. Dosing was one shot or two shots 56 days apart.

V shed 2 bases and J 5 bases; nucleotides not matched to a gene: 7. Germline V gene sequence: CDR1 SQVTM, CDR2 ANQGSEA. This CDR3 comprises 14 residues. Treatment indicated: 19 received Ad26.COV2.S at low or high dose, single or two shots; about 5 received placebo; per-sample allocation not given. The samples were gathered on day 63 after the first injection of vaccine or placebo. It was an adult aged 18-55 years in Boston who was the donor. Wuhan-strain spike was delivered by a replication-incompetent Ad26 vector. Repertoires were generated with immunoSEQ multiplex PCR, while TCRdb's copy carries only in-frame clones and drops some. The table has 250,000 or so clones, roughly 89% seen once.

V gene TRBV29-1 combines with J gene TRBJ1-1; 8 nucleotides match TRBD1. This sequence was found in a person between 18 and 65 years old who received the Ad26.COV2.S COVID-19 vaccine or a placebo. This sample comprised peripheral blood, obtained in a trial of Ad26.COV2.S vaccine versus placebo. CDR3 protein: CSVETGQGWTEAFF. The CDR3 DNA reads TGCAGCGTTGAAACAGGACAGGGATGGACTGAAGCTTTCTTT. Looking up the rest from reference TRBV29-1 and TRBJ1-1 gives the full variable domain: SAVISQKPSRDICQRGTSLTIQCQVDSQVTMMFWYRQQPGQSLTLIATANQGSEATYESGFVIDKFPISRPNLTFSTLTVSNMSPEDSSIYLCSVETGQGWTEAFFGQGTRLTVV.